Below are 27 T cell receptor beta chains sequenced from a single sample in a study of cytomegalovirus exposure and HLA in healthy donors. The PCR made use of 60 Vbeta and 13 Jbeta primers. Measured with immunoSEQ multiplex PCR; TCRdb has only the in-frame clones, and not every one. There are about 160,000 clones in the sample; over 70% occur only once, and roughly 1.2% lies in the top ten. The material sequenced was PBMCs. These receptors were obtained from a boy under 10 years old in good health and CMV-seronegative.

The V gene is TRBV6-1, the J gene TRBJ1-5, with D tentatively TRBD1 (5 bases). V was shortened by 8 bases and J by 7 bases, with 15 bases between the two germline ends. The CDR3 runs to 13 residues. The germline V gene encodes CDR1 MNHNS and CDR2 SASEGT. CDR3 sequence reads: CASRIGGYQPQHF. The CDR3 nucleotides are TGTGCCAGCCGGATTGGGGGGTACCAGCCCCAGCATTTT.

This chain uses TRBV19 with TRBJ2-7; perhaps TRBD2 as D (6 bases). Trimming left V 9 bases short and J 4 bases short, with 13 bases between. The CDR3 totals 12 residues. Germline V CDR1 and CDR2: LNHDA, SQIVND (reference sequence). In DNA form, the CDR3 reads TGTGCCAGCGGACTCGGGGGATACGAGCAGTACTTC. As protein: CASGLGGYEQYF.

This rearrangement joins TRBV19 to TRBJ2-2; D remains ambiguous. CDR1 LNHDA and CDR2 SQIVND come from the germline V gene (reference sequence). V was pared by 1 base and J by 7 bases, with 4 bases between. CDR3 length: 12 amino acids. DNA for the CDR3: TGTGCCAGTAGTATAGTAGACGGGGAGCTGTTTTTT. Amino acid sequence: CASSIVDGELFF. The entire variable domain, with the rest obtained from reference TRBV19 and TRBJ2-2, is as follows: DGGITQSPKYLFRKEGQNVTLSCEQNLNHDAMYWYRQDPGQGLRLIYYSQIVNDFQKGDIAEGYSVSREKKESFPLTVTSAQKNPTAFYLCASSIVDGELFFGEGSRLTVL.

V usage is TRBV30 and J usage is TRBJ2-1; 13 bases agree with TRBD2. The CDR3 has 16 residues. CDR1 is GTSNPN and CDR2 is SVGIG in the germline V gene (reference sequence). The V and J ends lost 3 bases and 12 bases, in that order; junction bases with no gene match: 14. The CDR3 spells CAWSVSRTSGSRGQFF. Here the CDR3 DNA reads TGTGCCTGGAGCGTATCCCGGACTAGCGGGAGTAGGGGGCAGTTCTTC.

The V gene is TRBV5-4, the J gene TRBJ2-2; tentative D call: TRBD1 (5 bases). The germline V and J ends were trimmed by 4 bases and 5 bases, with 12 bases remaining between them. The CDR3 is made up of 14 amino acids. Germline lookup yields CDR1 SGHNT and CDR2 YYREEE (reference sequence). CDR3 in amino acids: CASSPPDSTGELFF. The DNA for the CDR3 is TGTGCCAGCAGCCCTCCCGACAGTACCGGGGAGCTGTTTTTT.

This clone was counted between two and nine times. The J gene is TRBJ1-3, the V gene TRBV4-2; 9 nucleotides line up with TRBD1. CDR1 is LGHNA and CDR2 is YNFKEQ in the germline V gene. V lost 1 base, J lost 4 bases, and 11 bases stayed unmatched. The CDR3 contains 18 residues. The chain's CDR3 is CASSQVPVGQGLGNTIYF. In DNA, the CDR3 is TGTGCCAGCAGCCAAGTTCCCGTGGGACAGGGATTAGGAAACACCATATATTTT.

The chain is built from TRBV7-9 and TRBJ2-3; TRBD2 matches 9 bases. V shed 0 bases, J shed 0 bases, and the junction held 10 bases outside the gene matches. Germline CDR1 and CDR2: SEHNR and FQNEAQ (reference sequence). This CDR3 spans 19 amino acids. The CDR3 here is CASSLARLGAGGSTDTQYF. CDR3 nucleotide sequence: TGTGCCAGCAGCTTAGCTCGGCTTGGGGCGGGAGGGAGCACAGATACGCAGTATTTT.

The chain has TRBV27 and TRBJ2-1; 11 bases align to TRBD2. CDR1 and CDR2 from the germline V gene are MNHEY and SMNVEV (reference sequence). V lost 3 bases to trimming and J lost 4 bases; unmatched junction nucleotides: 5. The CDR3 totals 16 residues. This CDR3 is CASSFSGLAGYNEQFF. The DNA of the CDR3 is TGTGCCAGCAGTTTCTCCGGACTAGCGGGTTACAATGAGCAGTTCTTC.

The chain combines TRBV27 with TRBJ1-2; D is perhaps TRBD1 (6 bases). The V gene's germline CDR1 is MNHEY and CDR2 SMNVEV (reference sequence). V was clipped by 5 bases and J by 3 bases, with 13 bases between them. The CDR3 runs to 14 residues. CDR3 sequence: CASSSRGMDYGYTF. CDR3 bases: TGTGCCAGCAGTAGCAGGGGTATGGACTATGGCTACACCTTC.

V and J are TRBV4-3 and TRBJ1-3, with a tentative D call TRBD1 (5 bases). V was trimmed by 1 base and J by 2 bases, leaving 18 bases between them. The CDR3 spans 18 residues. CDR1 is LGHNA and CDR2 is YSLEER in the germline V gene. The CDR3 DNA is TGCGCCAGCAGCCAAGGGAGGGGCCCATACCCTGCTGGAAACACCATATATTTT. It encodes CASSQGRGPYPAGNTIYF.

This clone was seen just once. This sample includes further DNA sequences coding for the same CDR3. The chain recombines TRBV13 with TRBJ1-2, with D perhaps TRBD1 (5 bases). V was shortened by 2 bases and J by 8 bases, with 9 bases between the two germline ends. CDR1 PRHDT and CDR2 FYEKMQ come from the germline V gene (reference sequence). CDR3 length: 12 residues. The CDR3 here is CASSLRGDGYTF. In DNA, the CDR3 is TGTGCCAGCAGCTTACGGGGGGACGGCTACACCTTC.

The gene calls are TRBV7-9 and TRBJ2-5, with 7 bases that match TRBD1. The ends lost 5 bases at V and 0 bases at J; junction bases unmatched: 6. Germline V CDR1 and CDR2: SEHNR, FQNEAQ (reference sequence). The CDR3 runs to 15 residues. The CDR3 DNA sequence: TGTGCCAGCAGCGCCAAGACAGGGTACCAAGAGACCCAGTACTTC. Translating gives CASSAKTGYQETQYF.

This clone was seen a few times. This chain uses TRBV7-5 with TRBJ1-1. TRBV7-5 is listed as a pseudogene. The CDR3 runs to 15 residues. The CDR3 DNA follows: TGTGCCAGAAGCTTAGCGGAAGGGAGAGGGACTGAAGCTTTCTTT. It yields the protein CARSLAEGRGTEAFF.

This clone has more than one count but fewer than ten. The chain is built from TRBV6-6 and TRBJ1-1, with D unresolved. The CDR3 contains 12 residues. Germline V CDR1 and CDR2: MNHNY, SVGAGI (reference sequence). The V end lost 5 bases, the J end lost 7 bases, and 11 bases lay between the germline ends. This chain's CDR3 is CASSPGFFEAFF. Here the CDR3 DNA reads TGTGCCAGCAGTCCCGGGTTCTTTGAAGCTTTCTTT.

V and J are TRBV14 and TRBJ1-1, with 11 bases lining up with TRBD1. This CDR3 is 17 amino acids long. V gave up 4 bases and J gave up 2 bases; unmatched junction bases: 9. CDR1 and CDR2 (germline): SGHDN, FVKESK. The CDR3 DNA follows: TGTGCCAGCAGCCGGAGGACAGGGGGCCTTCTAAACACTGAAGCTTTCTTT. Translation: CASSRRTGGLLNTEAFF.

This clone was detected once. The rearrangement links TRBV7-9 to TRBJ2-3, with D possibly being TRBD1 (5 bases). The V end lost 9 bases, the J end lost 3 bases, and 13 bases lay between the germline ends. This CDR3 is built from 13 residues. CDR1 SEHNR and CDR2 FQNEAQ come from the germline V gene (reference sequence). The DNA for the CDR3 is TGTGCCAGAGGGGTGGGGTCTACAGATACGCAGTATTTT. It is translated as CARGVGSTDTQYF.

The rearrangement joins TRBV5-1 to TRBJ1-1; no clear D gene. The germline V gene has CDR1 SGHRS and CDR2 YFSETQ. Trimming shortened V by 2 bases and J by 0 bases, and 5 bases separated the two germline ends. The CDR3 runs 13 residues. CDR3 residues: CASSLELNTEAFF. CDR3 bases: TGCGCCAGCAGCTTAGAGTTGAACACTGAAGCTTTCTTT.

The J gene is TRBJ2-7, the V gene TRBV19; no clear D gene. The CDR3 is 15 amino acids. CDR1 is LNHDA, CDR2 SQIVND, per germline (reference sequence). The V end lost 3 bases, the J end lost 3 bases, and 15 bases lay between the germline ends. The CDR3 bases are TGTGCCAGTAGTATGTTCCCCAGTGATTACTACGAGCAGTACTTC. Translation: CASSMFPSDYYEQYF. Combining the CDR3 with reference TRBV19 and TRBJ2-7 gives the whole variable domain DGGITQSPKYLFRKEGQNVTLSCEQNLNHDAMYWYRQDPGQGLRLIYYSQIVNDFQKGDIAEGYSVSREKKESFPLTVTSAQKNPTAFYLCASSMFPSDYYEQYFGPGTRLTVT.

V and J are TRBV27 and TRBJ2-3; D is unresolved. CDR1 and CDR2 (germline): MNHEY, SMNVEV (reference sequence). This CDR3 comprises 13 residues. Trimming cost V 3 bases and J 4 bases, with 8 bases left between them. CDR3 amino acids: CASSLIGADTQYF. The DNA of the CDR3 is TGTGCCAGCAGTTTGATCGGTGCAGATACGCAGTATTTT.

This chain joins TRBV9 and TRBJ2-3; 7 positions agree with TRBD1. The V and J ends lost 2 bases and 2 bases, in that order; junction bases with no gene match: 5. Germline V gene sequence: CDR1 SGDLS, CDR2 YYNGEE. This CDR3 region has 15 residues. In DNA form, the CDR3 reads TGTGCCAGCAGCGTTCCGGGACAGCCCACAGATACGCAGTATTTT. Its protein is CASSVPGQPTDTQYF.

J is TRBJ1-3 and V is TRBV19; the D is unclear. Germline V gene lookup returns CDR1 LNHDA and CDR2 SQIVND (reference sequence). The CDR3 is 14 amino acids. V dropped 2 bases and J dropped 0 bases, with 5 bases sitting between them. The CDR3 spells CASSIRSSGNTIYF. CDR3 bases: TGTGCCAGTAGTATAAGGAGCTCTGGAAACACCATATATTTT. Looking up the rest from reference TRBV19 and TRBJ1-3 gives the full variable domain: DGGITQSPKYLFRKEGQNVTLSCEQNLNHDAMYWYRQDPGQGLRLIYYSQIVNDFQKGDIAEGYSVSREKKESFPLTVTSAQKNPTAFYLCASSIRSSGNTIYFGEGSWLTVV.

This rearrangement joins TRBV28 to TRBJ1-6; 10 bases fit TRBD1. The CDR3 extends over 17 amino acids. Losses at the gene ends were 5 bases for V and 1 base for J; bases not matched to a gene: 5. Germline V lookup: CDR1 MDHEN, CDR2 SYDVKM. The CDR3 DNA is TGTGCCAGCAGTAGGGACAGGGGTCGTTCCTATAATTCACCCCTCCACTTT. This sequence encodes CASSRDRGRSYNSPLHF.

This chain connects TRBV5-1 to TRBJ1-2; D is undetermined. The CDR3 totals 13 residues. Trimming removed 4 bases from V and 4 bases from J, with 11 bases in between. Germline V gives CDR1 SGHRS, CDR2 YFSETQ. CDR3: CASSGSKSYGYTF. The DNA for the CDR3 is TGCGCCAGCAGCGGGAGTAAATCCTATGGCTACACCTTC.

V is TRBV5-1 and J is TRBJ2-5; 9 positions agree with TRBD1. With V trimmed by 5 bases and J by 2 bases, 7 bases remained unmatched. From germline, CDR1 is SGHRS and CDR2 YFSETQ. The CDR3 totals 15 residues. The CDR3 DNA reads as TGCGCCAGCAGGACAGGGGGGGAGTGGCAAGAGACCCAGTACTTC. Translated, it gives CASRTGGEWQETQYF. The variable domain in full, completed from reference TRBV5-1 and TRBJ2-5, reads KAGVTQTPRYLIKTRGQQVTLSCSPISGHRSVSWYQQTPGQGLQFLFEYFSETQRNKGNFPGRFSGRQFSNSRSEMNVSTLELGDSALYLCASRTGGEWQETQYFGPGTRLLVL.

This clone was recorded a few times. The chain links TRBV7-9 to TRBJ2-7; 11 positions match TRBD2. This CDR3 has 15 residues. Germline lookup yields CDR1 SEHNR and CDR2 FQNEAQ (reference sequence). With V trimmed by 4 bases and J by 4 bases, 6 bases remained unmatched. The CDR3 DNA reads TGTGCCAGCAGCTCTCCCACTAGCGGGAGATACGAGCAGTACTTC. Protein: CASSSPTSGRYEQYF.

The chain links TRBV28 to TRBJ2-7; TRBD1 is a possible D gene (6 bases). Germline CDR1 MDHEN, CDR2 SYDVKM. The length of the CDR3 is 15 residues. Trimming took off 7 bases at V and 1 base at J, with 17 bases between the two ends. The CDR3 protein is CASTPQGSGSYEQYV. The DNA for the CDR3 is TGTGCCAGCACCCCACAGGGTTCGGGTTCCTACGAGCAGTACGTC.

The chain joins TRBV4-1 to TRBJ1-5; no clear D. Germline CDR1 MGHRA, CDR2 YSYEKL. This CDR3 has 16 amino acids. Trimming left V 0 bases short and J 3 bases short, with 12 bases between. CDR3 loop: CASSQDLHRNNQPQHF. The CDR3 nucleotides are TGCGCCAGCAGCCAAGATCTGCACAGAAACAATCAGCCCCAGCATTTT.